These T cell receptor beta chains were read from a single sample in a study of neoadjuvant nivolumab and ipilimumab in lung cancer. Only in-frame clones appear in the TCRdb table, and some are missing; sequencing was by immunoSEQ multiplex PCR. Among around 30,000 clones listed, approximately 84% were seen once. The source was peripheral blood, collected before neoadjuvant nivolumab, alone or with ipilimumab. These receptor sequences come from an adult with non-small cell lung cancer. Both conserved end residues are part of each CDR3. The D gene is left open where the match is weak. The size entry is marked missing in some rows and otherwise reads once, few, many or a size class.

>TRBV29-1|TRBJ1-4|NA|NA
CSVSVSTGEKLFF
TGCAGCGTTAGTGTATCGACCGGGGAAAAACTGTTTTTT
>TRBV15|TRBJ1-2|NA|NA
CATSRGQHGPSKRGYTF
TGTGCCACCAGCAGAGGTCAACACGGGCCGTCTAAAAGGGGCTACACCTTC
>TRBV5-1|TRBJ1-6|NA|NA
CASSFSRDINSPLHF
TGCGCCAGCAGCTTTTCTCGGGACATTAATTCACCCCTCCACTTT
>TRBV19|TRBJ2-1|TRBD2|NA
CASSMGIGTTPNEQFF
TGTGCCAGTAGTATGGGGATCGGGACTACGCCTAATGAGCAGTTCTTC
>TRBV6-5|TRBJ1-2|TRBD1|once
CASSLTTGVYGYTF
TGTGCCAGCAGTCTAACGACAGGGGTATATGGCTACACCTTC
>TRBV28|TRBJ1-2|NA|NA
CASSLFRLGQDYGYTF
TGTGCCAGCAGTTTATTTCGTTTAGGACAAGACTATGGCTACACCTTC
>TRBV18|TRBJ2-3|TRBD2|NA
CASSPSGGGTDTQYF
TGTGCCAGCTCACCAAGCGGGGGGGGCACAGATACGCAGTATTTT
>TRBV7-9|TRBJ2-7|NA|NA
CASSLATDREQYF
TGTGCCAGCAGCTTAGCCACAGACCGCGAGCAGTACTTC
>TRBV28|TRBJ2-7|NA|NA
CASSDRFGQYF
TGTGCCAGCAGTGACCGGTTCGGGCAGTACTTC
>TRBV9|TRBJ1-1|NA|NA
CASSPGRGRGNTEAFF
TGTGCCAGCAGCCCGGGGCGGGGTCGGGGAAACACTGAAGCTTTCTTT
>TRBV28|TRBJ2-1|NA|NA
CAVPGDEQFF
TGTGCCGTCCCGGGGGATGAGCAGTTCTTC
>TRBV19|TRBJ2-3|NA|NA
CASSTLRGAGRDTQYF
TGTGCCAGTAGTACCCTTCGAGGGGCGGGGAGAGATACGCAGTATTTT
>TRBV5-1|TRBJ1-2|NA|NA
CASMGGTTNYGYTF
TGCGCCAGCATGGGAGGGACTACTAACTATGGCTACACCTTC
>TRBV9|TRBJ1-5|NA|NA
CASSSSGGHQPQHF
TGTGCCAGCAGCTCCAGTGGGGGTCACCAGCCCCAGCATTTT
>TRBV5-1|TRBJ2-1|NA|NA
CASSLVAPGYNEQFF
TGCGCCAGCAGCTTGGTAGCCCCGGGGTACAATGAGCAGTTCTTC
>TRBV7-3|TRBJ2-7|TRBD1|few
CASSPRGLSEQYF
TGTGCCAGCAGCCCCAGGGGGCTAAGCGAGCAGTACTTC
>TRBV6-5|TRBJ2-5|TRBD1|NA
CASSSDRQETQYF
TGTGCCAGCAGTTCGGACAGGCAAGAGACCCAGTACTTC
>TRBV5-5|TRBJ1-5|NA|NA
CASSLSGGNQPQHF
TGTGCCAGCAGCTTGAGCGGGGGCAATCAGCCCCAGCATTTT
>TRBV7-2|TRBJ2-2|NA|NA
CASSPGLGYTGELFF
TGTGCCAGCAGCCCGGGCCTGGGTTACACCGGGGAGCTGTTTTTT
>TRBV7-2|TRBJ1-1|TRBD1|NA
CASSPRQGGSTEAFF
TGTGCCAGCAGCCCTAGACAGGGGGGAAGCACTGAAGCTTTCTTT
>TRBV14|TRBJ1-1|NA|few
CASSQETAKDYTEAFF
TGTGCCAGCAGCCAAGAGACAGCTAAAGATTACACTGAAGCTTTCTTT
>TRBV4-2|TRBJ2-2|NA|NA
CASSQGLGGNTGELFF
TGTGCCAGCAGCCAAGGTCTCGGGGGGAACACCGGGGAGCTGTTTTTT
>TRBV9|TRBJ1-4|NA|NA
CASSVEYSGNEKLFF
TGTGCCAGCAGCGTAGAGTACAGCGGGAATGAAAAACTGTTTTTT
>TRBV25-1|TRBJ1-6|NA|NA
CASSEWGGQSSYNSPLHF
TGTGCCAGCAGTGAATGGGGGGGCCAAAGCTCCTATAATTCACCCCTCCACTTT
>TRBV19|TRBJ2-2|TRBD2|NA
CASSVGLAGGLTTGELFF
TGTGCCAGTAGTGTCGGACTAGCGGGGGGGCTAACCACCGGGGAGCTGTTTTTT
>TRBV20-1|TRBJ2-7|NA|NA
CSAKPGYEQYF
TGCAGTGCGAAACCAGGCTACGAGCAGTACTTC
>TRBV10-3|TRBJ2-2|TRBD1|few
CATSWVDRGDTGELFF
TGTGCCACATCTTGGGTGGACAGGGGGGACACCGGGGAGCTGTTTTTT
>TRBV5-1|TRBJ1-6|NA|NA
CASSPNPRENNSPLHF
TGCGCCAGCAGTCCTAACCCCCGGGAGAATAATTCACCCCTCCACTTT
>TRBV7-3|TRBJ1-5|NA|NA
CASSPWTANQPQHF
TGTGCCAGCAGCCCTTGGACAGCTAATCAGCCCCAGCATTTT
>TRBV7-9|TRBJ1-2|NA|once
CASSHVGGYTF
TGTGCCAGCAGCCATGTGGGTGGCTACACCTTC
>TRBV2|TRBJ2-7|TRBD1|NA
CASSEEDRGLDEQYF
TGTGCCAGCAGTGAAGAGGACAGGGGGCTCGACGAGCAGTACTTC
>TRBV5-4|TRBJ2-7|NA|NA
CASSLEGGTFGSYEQYF
TGTGCCAGCAGCCTGGAGGGCGGGACATTTGGCTCCTACGAGCAGTACTTC
>TRBV27|TRBJ2-5|NA|NA
CASKSGVYQETQYF
TGTGCCAGCAAATCAGGGGTATACCAAGAGACCCAGTACTTC
>TRBV4-1|TRBJ2-7|NA|NA
CASSQALGREINYEQYF
TGCGCCAGCAGCCAAGCGCTAGGCAGAGAGATTAACTACGAGCAGTACTTC
>TRBV5-1|TRBJ1-4|TRBD1|NA
CASSLGQGNEKLFF
TGCGCCAGCAGCTTAGGACAGGGAAATGAAAAACTGTTTTTT
>TRBV29-1|TRBJ2-1|TRBD1|NA
CSVGQGGGEQFF
TGCAGCGTCGGACAGGGGGGGGGTGAGCAGTTCTTC
>TRBV11-1|TRBJ2-4|NA|once
CASSLVTAKNIQYF
TGTGCCAGCAGCCTCGTTACGGCCAAAAACATTCAGTACTTC
>TRBV14|TRBJ2-1|TRBD1|NA
CASSPRTGNSNEQFF
TGTGCCAGCAGCCCGAGGACAGGGAATTCCAATGAGCAGTTCTTC
>TRBV6-1|TRBJ1-1|NA|once
CASSASWGGPSKEAFF
TGTGCCAGCAGTGCCTCCTGGGGGGGTCCAAGCAAGGAAGCTTTCTTT
>TRBV9|TRBJ2-3|NA|NA
CASSVAPGERYTQYF
TGTGCCAGCAGCGTAGCTCCGGGGGAGAGGTATACGCAGTATTTT
>TRBV19|TRBJ2-5|NA|few
CASSNLGGQETQYF
TGTGCCAGTAGTAACCTCGGGGGACAAGAGACCCAGTACTTC
>TRBV2|TRBJ1-2|NA|NA
CASSRIRDGYTF
TGTGCCAGCAGTCGCATCAGGGATGGCTACACCTTC
>TRBV11-2|TRBJ2-5|NA|few
CASSFGTAGTQYF
TGTGCCAGCAGCTTCGGGACGGCGGGGACCCAGTACTTC
>TRBV2|TRBJ2-2|NA|NA
CASSEVPPSYTGELFF
TGTGCCAGCAGTGAAGTACCCCCTAGCTACACCGGGGAGCTGTTTTTT